One and the same sample provided the 28 T cell receptor beta chains below, sequenced in a study of blood T cell repertoires in COVID-19. Sequencing used immunoSEQ multiplex PCR; TCRdb keeps in-frame clones, though not all of them. In the table there are 300,000 to 400,000 clones, 85% of which are singletons. Sequenced input: PBMCs or T cells enriched from blood (not recorded which). The receptors stem from a woman aged 25 to 39 who had been exposed to COVID-19.

The chain couples TRBV7-9 to TRBJ2-7, with TRBD2 as a possible D gene (5 bases). V lost 7 bases and J lost 4, with 20 bases in between. The CDR3 has 15 residues. Germline lookup yields CDR1 SEHNR and CDR2 FQNEAQ (reference sequence). This CDR3 is CASIVEARRKYEQYF. The CDR3 nucleotides read TGTGCCAGCATCGTTGAGGCCAGGAGGAAATACGAGCAGTACTTC.

This chain uses TRBV27 with TRBJ1-4, with D possibly TRBD1 on 6 matching bases. The CDR3 sequence is 14 residues long. Germline V gene lookup returns CDR1 MNHEY and CDR2 SMNVEV (reference sequence). Trimming pared 6 bases from V and 5 bases from J, leaving 13 bases between. CDR3 residues: CASSRGGSNEKLFF. The CDR3 DNA reads TGTGCCAGCAGCCGTGGGGGCTCCAATGAAAAACTGTTTTTT.

The chain links TRBV5-1 to TRBJ1-6; D is possibly TRBD1 (5 bases). The CDR3 runs 14 residues. Germline CDR1 and CDR2: SGHRS and YFSETQ. The V gene lost 2 bases and the J gene lost 10 bases, with 13 bases spanning the gap. The DNA for the CDR3 is TGCGCCAGCAGCTTAGGTTATACAGGCTCACCCCTCCACTTT. Its protein is CASSLGYTGSPLHF.

As to this clone: It may be a read error: a sequence one base away is much more abundant. The chain is built from TRBV5-1 and TRBJ2-1; 11 nucleotides agree with TRBD2. Germline assignment: CDR1 SGHRS and CDR2 YFSETQ. The CDR3 extends over 15 amino acids. V shed 5 bases, J shed 3 bases, and the junction held 4 bases outside the gene matches. The CDR3 is CASSSGTSGYNEQFF. For the CDR3, the DNA is TGCGCCAGCAGTTCCGGGACTAGCGGCTACAATGAGCAGTTCTTC.

The rearrangement links TRBV5-1 to TRBJ2-7; 7 nucleotides agree with TRBD1. This CDR3 has 14 amino acids. With V trimmed by 8 bases and J by 0 bases, 8 bases remained unmatched. Germline CDR1 and CDR2: SGHRS and YFSETQ. CDR3 bases: TGCGCCAGTACGACAGGGACGGTCTCCTACGAGCAGTACTTC. Encoded protein: CASTTGTVSYEQYF.

The rearrangement uses TRBV7-2 and TRBJ2-1, with D possibly TRBD1 on 5 matching bases. V was clipped by 3 bases and J by 7 bases, with 19 bases between them. The CDR3 covers 16 residues. Per the germline V gene, CDR1 is SGHTA and CDR2 is FQGNSA. The CDR3 DNA sequence: TGTGCCAGCAGCTTGTATACATCCTTAAAGGGGAATGAGCAGTTCTTC. This encodes CASSLYTSLKGNEQFF.

The J gene is TRBJ1-1, the V gene TRBV28, with D possibly TRBD1 on 6 matching bases. Trimming cost V 2 bases and J 4 bases, with 11 bases left between them. Germline V CDR1 and CDR2: MDHEN, SYDVKM. CDR3 length equals 14 residues. The CDR3, as DNA: TGTGCCAGCAGTTTACACAGGGAGAGCACTGAAGCTTTCTTT. It yields the protein CASSLHRESTEAFF.

The rearrangement joins TRBV9 to TRBJ1-2, with TRBD1 matching over 9 bases. Germline assignment: CDR1 SGDLS and CDR2 YYNGEE. The CDR3 is made up of 12 amino acids. V dropped 5 bases and J dropped 7; count of bases not matched to a gene: 3. The CDR3 coding sequence is TGTGCCAGCAGACAGGGGGCGGGTGGCTACACCTTC. Protein product: CASRQGAGGYTF.

V usage is TRBV4-1 and J usage is TRBJ1-2; 9 bases line up with TRBD1. Germline V gene data show CDR1 as MGHRA and CDR2 as YSYEKL. Trimming at V came to 6 bases and at J to 8 bases, leaving 10 bases not matched to a gene. This CDR3 has 14 residues. In DNA form, the CDR3 reads TGCGCCAGCAGACAGGACAGGGGTCAAGGGGGCTACACCTTC. Encoded protein: CASRQDRGQGGYTF.

This rearrangement joins TRBV7-8 to TRBJ2-1, with a weak D call TRBD2 (6 bases). The germline V and J ends were trimmed by 4 bases and 8 bases, with 27 bases remaining between them. The germline CDR1 and CDR2 sequences are SGHVS and FQNEAQ. CDR3 length: 18 amino acids. CDR3 DNA sequence: TGTGCCAGCAGCTCCCTTCCCGGGGGTCCAAGTATAAGCGATGAGCAGTTCTTC. Translation gives CASSSLPGGPSISDEQFF.

In DNA, the CDR3 is TGCGCCAGCAGCTTGCCAGGGACCTACGAGCAGTACTTC. Encoded protein: CASSLPGTYEQYF. The chain employs TRBV5-1 and TRBJ2-7; the D gene is possibly TRBD1 (5 bases). V was clipped by 1 base and J by 2 bases, with 7 bases between them. Germline-derived CDR1 and CDR2 are SGHRS and YFSETQ. There are 13 residues in the CDR3.

This chain uses TRBV30 with TRBJ2-5; D is possibly TRBD2 (6 bases). Germline CDR1 and CDR2: GTSNPN and SVGIG (reference sequence). This CDR3 contains 13 residues. V lost 4 bases and J lost 5, with 14 bases in between. The CDR3 DNA sequence: TGTGCCTGGAACTGGGACTTGGGGGAGACCCAGTACTTC. Translated, it gives CAWNWDLGETQYF.

This clone came up once. The chain employs TRBV2 and TRBJ2-7, with 11 nucleotides matching TRBD1. V was pared by 5 bases and J by 2 bases, with 2 bases of the junction left unmatched. Germline V gives CDR1 SNHLY, CDR2 FYNNEI. CDR3 length equals 14 residues. In DNA, the CDR3 is TGTGCCAGCAGTACGGGACAGGGGGCCTACGAGCAGTACTTC. Encoded protein: CASSTGQGAYEQYF.

This chain connects TRBV5-6 to TRBJ2-3; possible D gene TRBD1, 5 bases. The germline gives CDR1 SGHDT, CDR2 YYEEEE. The ends were cut back, 5 bases at V and 0 bases at J, with 16 bases in the middle. The CDR3 spans 16 residues. DNA for the CDR3: TGTGCCAGCAGACGAGGAAGGGGTAAAAGCACAGATACGCAGTATTTT. Translation: CASRRGRGKSTDTQYF.

The chain uses TRBV6-2 or TRBV6-3 and TRBJ2-2; D gene uncertain. CDR1 is MNHEY, CDR2 SVGEGT, per germline. V was trimmed by 7 bases and J by 7 bases, leaving 7 bases between them. The CDR3 contains 11 residues. The CDR3 DNA sequence: TGTGCCAGCACCCCCCGCGGGGAGCTGTTTTTT. This translates into CASTPRGELFF.

This clone has a single count. The chain uses TRBV4-1 and TRBJ1-5; no clear D gene. Germline lookup yields CDR1 MGHRA and CDR2 YSYEKL. The length of the CDR3 is 15 residues. V was clipped by 0 bases and J by 0 bases, with 6 bases between them. The CDR3 reads CASSQELHSNQPQHF. The CDR3 DNA is TGCGCCAGCAGCCAAGAACTCCATAGCAATCAGCCCCAGCATTTT.

The chain carries TRBV10-2 and TRBJ1-6, with D possibly matching TRBD1 (5 bases). V dropped 6 bases and J dropped 8 bases, with 11 bases sitting between them. The CDR3 is made up of 13 amino acids. Germline lookup yields CDR1 WSHSY and CDR2 SAAADI. The CDR3 is CASSGTADSPLHF. The CDR3 DNA reads TGCGCCAGCAGCGGGACTGCAGATTCACCCCTCCACTTT.

The chain combines TRBV30 with TRBJ2-5, with D possibly matching TRBD2 (5 bases). Germline CDR1 is GTSNPN and CDR2 is SVGIG (reference sequence). This CDR3 contains 15 residues. The V gene lost 2 bases and the J gene lost 2 bases, with 15 bases spanning the gap. The CDR3 here is CAWSSRRVTQETQYF. DNA of the CDR3: TGTGCCTGGAGTTCTCGGCGGGTTACGCAAGAGACCCAGTACTTC.

This clone has just one count. As DNA, the CDR3 is TGTGCCAGCAGCTTGATCGGGGAGAGGTCACCCCTCCACTTT. Protein sequence: CASSLIGERSPLHF. The rearrangement joins TRBV5-6 to TRBJ1-6, with D unresolved. The CDR3 runs 14 residues. V was clipped by 1 base and J by 10 bases, with 12 bases between them. The germline gives CDR1 SGHDT, CDR2 YYEEEE. Based on the CDR3 plus reference TRBV5-6 and TRBJ1-6, the full variable domain is DAGVTQSPTHLIKTRGQQVTLRCSPKSGHDTVSWYQQALGQGPQFIFQYYEEEERQRGNFPDRFSGHQFPNYSSELNVNALLLGDSALYLCASSLIGERSPLHFGNGTRLTVT.

The chain couples TRBV11-2 to TRBJ2-1, with 8 bases aligning to TRBD2. Per the germline V gene, CDR1 is SGHAT and CDR2 is FQNNGV. CDR3 size: 18 residues. V shed 5 bases and J 3 bases; nucleotides not matched to a gene: 15. CDR3 protein: CASSRGRIIAGFYNEQFF. CDR3 nucleotides: TGTGCCAGCAGCCGCGGGAGGATAATAGCGGGATTCTACAATGAGCAGTTCTTC.

In DNA, the CDR3 is TGTGCCAGCACAAACGCGGGCGCGTACGAGCAGTACTTC. It codes for CASTNAGAYEQYF. The rearrangement uses TRBV28 and TRBJ2-7; D is perhaps TRBD2 (5 bases). Trimming removed 7 bases at V and 4 bases at J, with 14 bases between. This CDR3 region has 13 residues. Germline V CDR1 and CDR2: MDHEN, SYDVKM.

This chain connects TRBV19 to TRBJ2-5, with 8 bases fitting TRBD1. Germline V gene sequence: CDR1 LNHDA, CDR2 SQIVND (reference sequence). J was trimmed by 5 bases and V by 4 bases; bases with no gene match: 6. This CDR3 has 14 amino acids. CDR3 bases: TGTGCCAGTAGTAAGGACAGGGTCTTGGAGACCCAGTACTTC. Translation: CASSKDRVLETQYF.

J is TRBJ2-2 and V is TRBV10-1; the match to TRBD2 covers 12 bases. The germline V gene has CDR1 WNHNN and CDR2 SYGVQD (reference sequence). The CDR3 covers 18 residues. V gave up 5 bases and J gave up 1 base; unmatched junction bases: 8. CDR3 protein: CASSSRAGLAGNTGELFF. The CDR3 DNA reads TGCGCCAGCAGTTCTCGTGCGGGACTAGCGGGGAACACCGGGGAGCTGTTTTTT.

The V gene is TRBV7-9, the J gene TRBJ1-2, with D hard to call. Germline assignment: CDR1 SEHNR and CDR2 FQNEAQ (reference sequence). The ends were cut back, 1 base at V and 8 bases at J, with 14 bases in the middle. The CDR3 contains 14 residues. The CDR3 sequence is CASSLDSGPRGYTF. CDR3 DNA: TGTGCCAGCAGCTTAGATAGCGGACCGAGGGGCTACACCTTC.

V gene TRBV4-2 combines with J gene TRBJ2-5; 13 nucleotides align to TRBD2. V was clipped by 4 bases and J by 7 bases; unmatched bases: 9. This CDR3 comprises 16 residues. Germline V gene sequence: CDR1 LGHNA, CDR2 YNFKEQ. The CDR3 region has the DNA TGTGCCAGCAGCCCGGAACTAGCGGGGGGGCGAGTGACCCAGTACTTC. Its protein product is CASSPELAGGRVTQYF.

This clone is a singleton in its sample. The chain combines TRBV7-2 with TRBJ1-5, with 8 bases matching TRBD1. The CDR3 covers 15 residues. The germline V gene encodes CDR1 SGHTA and CDR2 FQGNSA. V lost 2 bases to trimming and J lost 7 bases; unmatched junction nucleotides: 7. The DNA for the CDR3 is TGTGCCAGCAGCTTAACGACAGGGGTTTGGCAGCCCCAGCATTTT. Translating it yields CASSLTTGVWQPQHF.

The V gene is TRBV30, the J gene TRBJ2-6; 9 bases agree with TRBD1. J was trimmed by 5 bases and V by 8 bases; bases with no gene match: 16. CDR1 and CDR2 (germline): GTSNPN, SVGIG (reference sequence). The CDR3 totals 17 residues. In nucleotides, the CDR3 is TGTGCCGGGGTTATTCGGACAGGGGAGCTCTGGGCCAACGTCCTGACTTTC. Encoded protein: CAGVIRTGELWANVLTF.

The chain recombines TRBV24-1 with TRBJ2-2, with D uncertain. The V end was cut by 1 base, the J end by 6 bases, with 5 bases between. The germline V gene has CDR1 KGHDR and CDR2 SFDVKD. The CDR3 is made up of 13 amino acids. Here the CDR3 DNA reads TGTGCCACCAGTGATTTTATTGCCGGGGAGCTGTTTTTT. This gives the protein CATSDFIAGELFF.